Below, 17 T cell receptor beta chains from the same sample are listed, as sequenced in a study of CD8 T cells in ankylosing spondylitis. TCRdb processed the 5' RACE reads anew with MiXCR; each CDR3 protein has one entry. The profile covers some 200,000 distinct CDR3 sequences, with about 20% appearing a single time and roughly 4.5% taken by the ten largest. Sequencing input: blood, either unsorted or a sorted T cell fraction (not recorded which). These receptors originate from a male donor between 5 and 29 years old with ankylosing spondylitis or in good health (not recorded which).

This clonotype was found many times. The rearrangement links TRBV7-9 to TRBJ2-3; no definite D call. Germline values: CDR1 SEHNR, CDR2 FQNEAQ (reference sequence). Deletions cut 5 bases from V and 1 base from J, with 10 bases between. This CDR3 comprises 14 residues. The CDR3 protein is CASSPFRGTDTQYF. The CDR3 nucleotides read TGTGCCAGCAGCCCTTTCAGAGGCACAGATACGCAGTATTTT.

This clonotype has ten or more counts. The chain has TRBV6-5 and TRBJ1-5, with 7 bases identical to TRBD1. With 0 bases clipped from V and 6 bases from J, the junction kept 8 bases outside the gene matches. The germline gives CDR1 MNHEY, CDR2 SVGAGI. The CDR3 sequence is 16 residues long. The DNA of the CDR3 is TGTGCCAGCAGTTACTCGGCAGGGAAGGGGGCTCAGCCCCAGCATTTT. Translated: CASSYSAGKGAQPQHF.

The sample holds many counts of this clonotype. V usage is TRBV10-3 and J usage is TRBJ2-3, with a possible D match to TRBD2 (6 bases). V was shortened by 5 bases and J by 6 bases, with 15 bases between the two germline ends. Germline CDR1 ENHRY, CDR2 SYGVKD. The CDR3 covers 14 residues. The CDR3 nucleotides read TGTGCCATCAGTAGCCCAACGGGGGTGGATACGCAGTATTTT. It yields the protein CAISSPTGVDTQYF.

This clonotype was seen many times. CDR3 protein: CASSWKQYV. The CDR3 DNA follows: TGCGCCAGCAGCTGGAAGCAGTACGTC. The chain has TRBV5-1 and TRBJ2-7; D is unresolved. The CDR3 sequence is 9 residues long. Deletions cut 3 bases from V and 8 bases from J, with 3 bases between. Germline assignment: CDR1 SGHRS and CDR2 YFSETQ.

This clonotype was observed a few times. In DNA form, the CDR3 reads TGTGCCAGCAGCGGGGGACAGGGGAAGTCTCCTACTAACTATGGCTACACCTTC. This translates into CASSGGQGKSPTNYGYTF. The chain has TRBV7-9 and TRBJ1-2, with 10 positions matching TRBD1. With 5 bases clipped from V and 0 bases from J, the junction kept 12 bases outside the gene matches. The CDR3 is 18 residues long. Germline values: CDR1 SEHNR, CDR2 FQNEAQ (reference sequence).

V gene TRBV7-6 combines with J gene TRBJ2-3, with TRBD2 matching 7 bases. The CDR3 has 14 residues. V dropped 7 bases and J dropped 2; count of bases not matched to a gene: 6. Germline CDR1 SGHVS, CDR2 FNYEAQ. CDR3 region: CASNQAGLTDTQYF. DNA of the CDR3: TGTGCCAGCAACCAAGCGGGACTCACAGATACGCAGTATTTT. Full variable domain (rest looked up from reference TRBV7-6 and TRBJ2-3): GAGVSQSPRYKVTKRGQDVALRCDPISGHVSLYWYRQALGQGPEFLTYFNYEAQQDKSGLPNDRFSAERPEGSISTLTIQRTEQRDSAMYRCASNQAGLTDTQYFGPGTRLTVL.

This clonotype was seen ten or more times. J is TRBJ2-1 and V is TRBV7-9; TRBD2 agrees at 8 bases. In germline, CDR1 is SEHNR, CDR2 FQNEAQ (reference sequence). The CDR3 spans 16 residues. The trim removed 8 bases at V and 5 bases at J, leaving 14 bases unmatched. The CDR3 loop reads CASLSPREGINNEQFF. The DNA for the CDR3 is TGTGCCAGCCTGTCCCCCCGGGAGGGCATCAACAATGAGCAGTTCTTC.

This clonotype was found many times. This CDR3 is CASSGDPDRGSYNEQFF. CDR3 nucleotides: TGCGCCAGCAGTGGTGACCCGGACAGGGGGTCCTACAATGAGCAGTTCTTC. The J gene is TRBJ2-1, the V gene TRBV10-1; TRBD1 matches at 10 bases. With V trimmed by 4 bases and J by 1 base, 7 bases remained unmatched. Germline CDR1 reads WNHNN; CDR2 reads SYGVQD (reference sequence). This CDR3 has 17 amino acids.

Ten or more counts support this clonotype. The gene calls are TRBV4-2 and TRBJ2-6; D possibly uses TRBD1 or TRBD2 (5 bases each). V lost 0 bases and J 4 bases, leaving 13 bases between the germline ends. The CDR3 totals 17 residues. From germline, CDR1 is LGHNA and CDR2 YNFKEQ. CDR3 DNA sequence: TGTGCCAGCAGCCAAGATTTTGGGGGACCCGGGGCCAACGTCCTGACTTTC. It codes for CASSQDFGGPGANVLTF.

This clonotype came up many times. The rearrangement links TRBV6-1 to TRBJ1-1; D call uncertain. V was trimmed by 0 bases and J by 6 bases, leaving 11 bases between them. Germline CDR1 reads MNHNS; CDR2 reads SASEGT. The CDR3 loop spans 14 amino acids. In nucleotides, the CDR3 is TGTGCCAGCAGTGAAGCGCTTGGGCGGGCTGAAGCTTTCTTT. Amino acid sequence: CASSEALGRAEAFF.

This clonotype occurred many times. The chain uses TRBV27 and TRBJ2-1; 12 bases line up with TRBD2. V was pared by 5 bases and J by 3 bases, with 5 bases of the junction left unmatched. This CDR3 spans 16 amino acids. Looked up from germline, CDR1 is MNHEY and CDR2 is SMNVEV (reference sequence). The CDR3 sequence: CASSKRGLAGYNEQFF. The DNA of the CDR3 is TGTGCCAGCAGTAAGAGGGGACTAGCGGGCTACAATGAGCAGTTCTTC.

This clonotype was seen repeatedly, ten times or more. V gene TRBV5-1 combines with J gene TRBJ1-2; D call uncertain. There are 14 residues in the CDR3. V shed 5 bases and J shed 4 bases, with 15 bases lying between them. Germline V gene data show CDR1 as SGHRS and CDR2 as YFSETQ. The CDR3 region has the DNA TGCGCCAGCAGTGAGTACTGGATATCCTATGGCTACACCTTC. Residues: CASSEYWISYGYTF.

This clonotype has a count of ten or more. The J gene is TRBJ2-1, the V gene TRBV11-3, with 10 bases identical to TRBD2. The CDR3 sequence is 15 residues long. Germline V gives CDR1 SGHNT, CDR2 YENEEA. Trimming took 5 bases from V and 4 from J; bases not matched to a gene: 5. The DNA for the CDR3 is TGTGCCAGCAGCCAAGCAGCGGGAGGGTACAATGAGCAGTTCTTC. Translated, it gives CASSQAAGGYNEQFF.

In its sample, this clonotype was seen many times. The chain links TRBV3-1 to TRBJ1-3; possible D gene TRBD1, 6 bases. The CDR3 is made up of 15 amino acids. Germline CDR1 and CDR2: LGHDT and YNNKEL (reference sequence). Trimming took off 3 bases at V and 2 bases at J, with 11 bases between the two ends. The CDR3 DNA is TGTGCCAGCAGCCAGTACCGGGGGCCTGGAAACACCATATATTTT. It is translated as CASSQYRGPGNTIYF. The entire variable domain, with the rest obtained from reference TRBV3-1 and TRBJ1-3, is as follows: DTAVSQTPKYLVTQMGNDKSIKCEQNLGHDTMYWYKQDSKKFLKIMFSYNNKELIINETVPNRFSPKSPDKAHLNLHINSLELGDSAVYFCASSQYRGPGNTIYFGEGSWLTVV.

This clonotype has only a few counts. The gene calls are TRBV12-3 or TRBV12-4 and TRBJ2-7; D perhaps matches TRBD1 (5 bases). V gave up 5 bases and J gave up 4 bases, with 27 bases separating them. The CDR3 spans 18 residues. In DNA form, the CDR3 reads TGTGCCAGCAGTGTTACAGGTCTACCCGGGTCTAGGAGATACGAGCAGTACTTC. Translating it yields CASSVTGLPGSRRYEQYF.

This clonotype was found many times. The V call is TRBV5-1, the J call TRBJ2-5; D not certain. This CDR3 has 13 residues. V was cut by 1 base and J by 2 bases, with 6 bases left in between. Looked up from germline, CDR1 is SGHRS and CDR2 is YFSETQ. This chain's CDR3 is CASSLNFQETQYF. The CDR3 DNA sequence: TGCGCCAGCAGCTTGAACTTTCAAGAGACCCAGTACTTC.

The genes are TRBV20-1 and TRBJ2-1; D uncertain. Trimming left V 2 bases short and J 0 bases short, with 8 bases between. Germline CDR1 reads DFQATT; CDR2 reads SNEGSKA (reference sequence). The CDR3 is 14 residues long. CDR3 region: CSARSLYSYNEQFF. The CDR3 coding sequence is TGCAGTGCTAGAAGTCTTTACTCCTACAATGAGCAGTTCTTC.